The text below deals with one T cell receptor (beta chain). This entry belongs to a study of cytotoxic CD8 clonotypes in ibrutinib-treated CLL. Sequencing was performed with immunoSEQ multiplex PCR; in TCRdb, only in-frame clones are kept and a portion is missing. The sample holds around 30,000 clones; less than 75% are singletons and the top ten take 5% to 6%. V lost 5 bases and J lost 6; bases outside the gene matches: 14. CDR1 is MNHNY, CDR2 SVGAGI, per germline (reference sequence). The CDR3 has 16 amino acids. The clonotype originates from a human donor with chronic lymphocytic leukemia. The V gene is TRBV6-6, the J gene TRBJ2-3; 7 bases fit TRBD2. The starting material was PBMCs, obtained before ibrutinib treatment. This CDR3 reads CASSAELARIWDTQYF. The CDR3 nucleotides read TGTGCCAGCAGTGCTGAACTAGCGAGGATATGGGATACGCAGTATTTT.